The sample holds a few counts of the clone carrying this T cell receptor (beta chain). The sample belongs to a study of T-cell reconstitution after alpha-beta-depleted transplantation in children. Unique molecular identifiers were used to barcode this TCRbeta library. TCRdb redid the calling of the PCR reads with MiXCR, one entry per CDR3 protein. The data hold a few hundred thousand distinct CDR3 sequences, with around 13% observed a single time. This clonotype originated in a human donor who donated a stem cell graft to a child with combined immunodeficiency. The sample consisted of PBMCs from the stem cell graft donor, taken from the stem cell graft.

In DNA, the CDR3 is TGCGCCAGCAGCCAAGGGCCTGGAACGAACACCGGGGAGCTGTTTTTT. Residues: CASSQGPGTNTGELFF. V usage is TRBV4-3 and J usage is TRBJ2-2, with unresolved D. The V gene's germline CDR1 is LGHNA and CDR2 YSLEER. The CDR3 sequence is 16 residues long. V was trimmed by 1 base and J by 0 bases, leaving 9 bases between them.